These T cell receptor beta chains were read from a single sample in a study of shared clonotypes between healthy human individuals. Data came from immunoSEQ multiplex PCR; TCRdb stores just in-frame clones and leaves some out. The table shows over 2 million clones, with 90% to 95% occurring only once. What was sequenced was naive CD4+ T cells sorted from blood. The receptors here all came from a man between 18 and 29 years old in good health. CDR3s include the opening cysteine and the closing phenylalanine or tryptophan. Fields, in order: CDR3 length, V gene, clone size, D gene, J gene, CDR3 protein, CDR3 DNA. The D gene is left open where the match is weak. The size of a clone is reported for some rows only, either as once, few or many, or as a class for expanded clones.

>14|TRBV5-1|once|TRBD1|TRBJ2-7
CASSWDRGPYEQYF
TGCGCCAGCAGCTGGGACAGGGGGCCCTACGAGCAGTACTTC
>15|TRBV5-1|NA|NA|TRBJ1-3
CASSLVSRSGNTIYF
TGCGCCAGCAGCTTGGTTTCCAGGTCTGGAAACACCATATATTTT
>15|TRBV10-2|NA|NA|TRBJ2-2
CASSVAGSGTGELFF
TGCGCCAGCAGTGTGGCAGGGTCCGGAACCGGGGAGCTGTTTTTT
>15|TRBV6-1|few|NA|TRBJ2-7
CASSEVGAMAYEQYF
TGTGCCAGCAGTGAGGTAGGGGCGATGGCCTACGAGCAGTACTTC
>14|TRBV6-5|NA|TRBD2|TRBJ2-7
CASSSPGLVYEQYF
TGTGCCAGCAGCTCACCGGGACTAGTATACGAGCAGTACTTC
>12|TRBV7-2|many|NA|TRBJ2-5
CASSLARKTQYF
TGTGCCAGCAGCTTAGCGAGGAAGACCCAGTACTTC
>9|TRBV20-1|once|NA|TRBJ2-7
CSGGYEQYF
TGCAGTGGAGGGTACGAGCAGTACTTC
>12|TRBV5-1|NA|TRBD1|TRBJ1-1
CASSFDRGGAFF
TGCGCCAGCAGCTTTGACAGGGGTGGGGCTTTCTTT
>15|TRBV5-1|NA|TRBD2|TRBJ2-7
CASSLTGEGWDEQYF
TGCGCCAGCAGCCTCACTGGGGAGGGATGGGACGAGCAGTACTTC
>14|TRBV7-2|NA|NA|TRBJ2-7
CASSLTGGSYEQYF
TGTGCCAGCAGCTTAACTGGCGGATCCTACGAGCAGTACTTC
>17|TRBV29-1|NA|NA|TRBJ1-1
CSVEGLPGQVMNTEAFF
TGCAGCGTAGAAGGCCTACCGGGACAAGTGATGAACACTGAAGCTTTCTTT
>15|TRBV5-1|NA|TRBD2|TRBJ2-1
CASSLTSVLDVEQFF
TGCGCCAGCAGCTTGACTAGCGTCCTTGATGTTGAGCAGTTCTTC
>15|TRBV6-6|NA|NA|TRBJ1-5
CASSYRLGSNQPQHF
TGTGCCAGCAGTTACAGACTGGGGAGCAATCAGCCCCAGCATTTT
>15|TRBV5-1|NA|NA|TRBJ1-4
CASSLAAGLNEKLFF
TGCGCCAGCAGCTTGGCTGCAGGGCTTAATGAAAAACTGTTTTTT
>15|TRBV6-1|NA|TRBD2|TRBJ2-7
CASRRTSGLDYEQYF
TGTGCCAGCAGGCGCACTAGCGGATTGGACTACGAGCAGTACTTC
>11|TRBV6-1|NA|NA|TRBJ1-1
CASKRTERAFF
TGTGCCAGCAAGAGGACAGAGAGGGCTTTCTTT
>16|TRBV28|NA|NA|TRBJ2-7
CASSVNPGAAAYEQYF
TGTGCCAGCAGTGTGAACCCGGGGGCCGCAGCCTACGAGCAGTACTTC
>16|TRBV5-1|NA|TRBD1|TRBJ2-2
CASSGLGTGATGELFF
TGCGCCAGCAGCGGGCTGGGGACAGGGGCCACCGGGGAGCTGTTTTTT
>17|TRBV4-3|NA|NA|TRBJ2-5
CASSQDRSVGGVETQYF
TGCGCCAGCAGCCAAGATCGAAGTGTTGGAGGGGTAGAGACCCAGTACTTC
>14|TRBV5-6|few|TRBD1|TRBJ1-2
CASSRTGQTYGYTF
TGTGCCAGCAGCAGGACAGGGCAGACCTATGGCTACACCTTC
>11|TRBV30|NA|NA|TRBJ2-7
CAWKVGDEQYF
TGTGCCTGGAAGGTTGGGGACGAGCAGTACTTC
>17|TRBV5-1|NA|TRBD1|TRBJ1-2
CASSFSGTGIPLLSYTF
TGCGCCAGCAGCTTTTCCGGGACAGGGATACCCCTATTAAGCTACACCTTC
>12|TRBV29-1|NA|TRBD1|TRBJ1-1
CSVQTGVTEAFF
TGCAGCGTTCAGACAGGGGTCACTGAAGCTTTCTTT
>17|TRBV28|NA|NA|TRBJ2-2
CASSLAYGQVFPGELFF
TGTGCCAGCAGTTTGGCGTATGGGCAGGTGTTCCCCGGGGAGCTGTTTTTT
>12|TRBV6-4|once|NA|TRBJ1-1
CASTGQATEAFF
TGTGCCAGCACGGGCCAGGCGACTGAAGCTTTCTTT
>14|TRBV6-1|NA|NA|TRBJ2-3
CASRRLDHTDTQYF
TGTGCCAGCAGAAGGTTGGATCACACAGATACGCAGTATTTT
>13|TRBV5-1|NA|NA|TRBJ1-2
CASSLTADYGYTF
TGCGCCAGCAGCTTGACCGCAGACTATGGCTACACCTTC
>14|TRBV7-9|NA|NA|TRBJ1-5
CASSANYHDQPQHF
TGTGCCAGCAGCGCAAACTACCACGATCAGCCCCAGCATTTT
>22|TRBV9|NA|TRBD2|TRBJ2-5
CASSVGLRRTSGTIVHQETQYF
TGTGCCAGCAGCGTAGGTTTAAGGAGGACTAGCGGGACCATTGTCCACCAAGAGACCCAGTACTTC
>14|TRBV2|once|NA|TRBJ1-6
CASRLGDYNSPLHF
TGTGCCAGCAGGTTAGGGGACTATAATTCACCCCTCCACTTT
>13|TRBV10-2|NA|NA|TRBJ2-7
CASSEPGGFEQYF
TGCGCCAGCAGTGAGCCTGGTGGGTTCGAGCAGTACTTC
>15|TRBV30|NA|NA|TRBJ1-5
CAWSPQALGGQPQHF
TGTGCCTGGAGTCCTCAGGCTCTCGGCGGGCAGCCCCAGCATTTT
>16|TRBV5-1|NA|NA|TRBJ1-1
CASSLGPSLMNTEAFF
TGCGCCAGCAGCTTGGGGCCGTCGCTCATGAACACTGAAGCTTTCTTT
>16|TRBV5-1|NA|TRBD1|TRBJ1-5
CASSLAGTDSNQPQHF
TGCGCCAGCAGCTTGGCCGGGACAGATAGCAATCAGCCCCAGCATTTT
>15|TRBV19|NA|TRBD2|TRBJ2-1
CASSERGFLYNEQFF
TGTGCCAGTAGCGAGCGGGGGTTTCTCTACAATGAGCAGTTCTTC
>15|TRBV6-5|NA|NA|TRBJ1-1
CASSYSSNQGTEAFF
TGTGCCAGCAGTTATTCCTCCAATCAGGGCACTGAAGCTTTCTTT
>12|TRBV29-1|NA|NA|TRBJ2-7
CSVVGRTYEQYF
TGCAGCGTTGTGGGTAGGACCTACGAGCAGTACTTC
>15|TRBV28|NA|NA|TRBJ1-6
CASSLRPPGNSPLHF
TGTGCCAGCAGTTTACGTCCACCGGGTAATTCACCCCTCCACTTT
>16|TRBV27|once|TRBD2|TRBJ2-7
CASSRAGVLSSYEQYF
TGTGCCAGCAGTAGGGCGGGGGTCCTGAGCTCCTACGAGCAGTACTTC
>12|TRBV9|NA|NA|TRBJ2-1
CASSVEYNEQFF
TGTGCCAGCAGCGTAGAATACAATGAGCAGTTCTTC
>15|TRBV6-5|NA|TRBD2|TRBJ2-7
CASSYSTSANYEQYF
TGTGCCAGCAGTTACTCGACTAGCGCGAACTACGAGCAGTACTTC
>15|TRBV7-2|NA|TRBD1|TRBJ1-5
CASSLRQGPGQPQHF
TGTGCCAGCAGCCTGAGACAGGGGCCAGGGCAGCCCCAGCATTTT
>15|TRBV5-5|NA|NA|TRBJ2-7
CASSPAGTGAYEQYF
TGTGCCAGCAGCCCCGCTGGGACCGGAGCCTACGAGCAGTACTTC
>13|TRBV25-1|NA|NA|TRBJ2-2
CATLGRLAGELFF
TGTGCCACCCTTGGGAGGTTGGCCGGGGAGCTGTTTTTT
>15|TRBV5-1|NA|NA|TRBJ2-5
CASSLDPGPQETQYF
TGCGCCAGCAGCTTGGACCCAGGGCCCCAAGAGACCCAGTACTTC
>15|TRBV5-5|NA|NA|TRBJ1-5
CASSYGPYSNQPQHF
TGTGCCAGCAGCTACGGGCCGTATAGCAATCAGCCCCAGCATTTT
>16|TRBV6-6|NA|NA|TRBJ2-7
CASRFSWGETVDEQYF
TGTGCCAGCAGATTCTCTTGGGGTGAGACGGTCGACGAGCAGTACTTC
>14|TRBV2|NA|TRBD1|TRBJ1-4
CASTTGGGREKLFF
TGTGCCAGCACTACAGGGGGCGGGCGAGAAAAACTGTTTTTT
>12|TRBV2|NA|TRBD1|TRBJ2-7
CASAARQGQARF
TGTGCCAGCGCAGCCCGACAGGGGCAGGCCCGATTC
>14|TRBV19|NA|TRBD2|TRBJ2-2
CASGGTSLQGELFF
TGTGCCAGTGGTGGGACTAGTTTACAAGGGGAGCTGTTTTTT
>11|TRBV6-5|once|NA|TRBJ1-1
CATYRATEAFF
TGTGCCACATACAGGGCCACTGAAGCTTTCTTT
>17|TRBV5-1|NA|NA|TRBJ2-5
CASSLVPSQGTQETQYF
TGCGCCAGCAGCTTGGTTCCAAGTCAGGGGACCCAAGAGACCCAGTACTTC
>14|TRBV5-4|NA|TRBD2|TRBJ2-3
CASSFSGSTDTQYF
TGTGCCAGCAGCTTTAGCGGGAGCACAGATACGCAGTATTTT
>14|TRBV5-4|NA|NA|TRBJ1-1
CASSSQGASLGAFF
TGTGCCAGCAGCTCCCAGGGCGCGTCGTTAGGAGCTTTCTTT
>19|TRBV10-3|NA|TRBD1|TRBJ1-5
CAISESTGMSSRSNQPQHF
TGTGCCATCAGTGAGTCGACAGGGATGAGTTCGCGAAGCAATCAGCCCCAGCATTTT
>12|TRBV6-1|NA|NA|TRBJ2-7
CASSVTLGGQYF
TGTGCCAGCAGCGTTACATTGGGGGGGCAGTACTTC